This entry features one TCR beta chain sequence. The sample comes from a study of control samples from healthy donors and cancer patients. Germline V CDR1 and CDR2: SGHAT, FQNNGV. The CDR3 runs to 14 residues. V was cut by 4 bases and J by 6 bases, with 12 bases left in between. Profiling relied on immunoSEQ multiplex PCR, and the TCRdb table lists in-frame clones only, not all of them. The sample lists over 100,000 clones, 80% to 95% occurring once. The chain uses TRBV11-2 and TRBJ2-2, with D possibly TRBD1 on 6 matching bases. This receptor was obtained from a middle-aged man in good health. Sequencing was performed on blood. The CDR3 reads CASSSSTGPGELFF. CDR3 DNA: TGTGCCAGCAGCTCATCGACAGGCCCCGGGGAGCTGTTTTTT.